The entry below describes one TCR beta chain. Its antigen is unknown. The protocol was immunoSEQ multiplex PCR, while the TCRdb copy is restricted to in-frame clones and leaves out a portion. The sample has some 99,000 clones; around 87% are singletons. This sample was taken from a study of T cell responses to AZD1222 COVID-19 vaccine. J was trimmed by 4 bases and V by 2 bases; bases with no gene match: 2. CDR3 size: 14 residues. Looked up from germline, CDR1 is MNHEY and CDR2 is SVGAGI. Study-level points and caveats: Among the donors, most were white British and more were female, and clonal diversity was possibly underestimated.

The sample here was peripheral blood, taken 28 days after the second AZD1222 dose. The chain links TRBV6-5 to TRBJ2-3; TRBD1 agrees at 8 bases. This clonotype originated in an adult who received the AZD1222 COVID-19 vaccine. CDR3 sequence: CASSYQGASDTQYF. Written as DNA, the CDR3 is TGTGCCAGCAGTTACCAGGGGGCTTCAGATACGCAGTATTTT.